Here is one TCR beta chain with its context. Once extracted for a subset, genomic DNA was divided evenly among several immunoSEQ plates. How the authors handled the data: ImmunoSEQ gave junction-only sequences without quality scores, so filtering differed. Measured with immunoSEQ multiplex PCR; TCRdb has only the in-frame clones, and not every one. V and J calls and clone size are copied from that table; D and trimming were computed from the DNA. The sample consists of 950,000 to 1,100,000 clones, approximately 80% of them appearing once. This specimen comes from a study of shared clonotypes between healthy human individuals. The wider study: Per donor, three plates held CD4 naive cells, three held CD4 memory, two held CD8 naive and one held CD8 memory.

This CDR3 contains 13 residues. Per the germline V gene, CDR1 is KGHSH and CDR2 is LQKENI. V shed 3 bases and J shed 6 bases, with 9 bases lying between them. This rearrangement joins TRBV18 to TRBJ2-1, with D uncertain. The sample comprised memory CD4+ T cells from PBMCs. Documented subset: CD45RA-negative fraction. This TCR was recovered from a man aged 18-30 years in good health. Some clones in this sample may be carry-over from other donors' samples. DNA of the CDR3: TGTGCCAGCTCACCCGACTCGACCAATGAGCAGTTCTTC. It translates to CASSPDSTNEQFF.